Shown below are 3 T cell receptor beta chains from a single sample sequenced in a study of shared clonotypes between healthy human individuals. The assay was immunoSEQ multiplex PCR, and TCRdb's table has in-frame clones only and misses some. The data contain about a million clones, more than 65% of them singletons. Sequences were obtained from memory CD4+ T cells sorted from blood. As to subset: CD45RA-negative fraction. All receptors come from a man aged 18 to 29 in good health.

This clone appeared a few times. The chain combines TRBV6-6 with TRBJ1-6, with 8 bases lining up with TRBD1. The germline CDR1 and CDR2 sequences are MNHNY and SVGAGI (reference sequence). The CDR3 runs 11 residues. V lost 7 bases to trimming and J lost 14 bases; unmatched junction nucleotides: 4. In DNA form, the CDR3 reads TGTGCCAGCACCCTACAGGGGGCCCTCCACTTT. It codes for CASTLQGALHF.

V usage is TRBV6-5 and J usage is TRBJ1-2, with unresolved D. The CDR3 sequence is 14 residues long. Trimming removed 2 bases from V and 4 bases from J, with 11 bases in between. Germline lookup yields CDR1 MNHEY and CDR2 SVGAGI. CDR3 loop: CASSYGAASYGYTF. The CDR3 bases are TGTGCCAGCAGTTACGGTGCCGCGTCCTATGGCTACACCTTC.

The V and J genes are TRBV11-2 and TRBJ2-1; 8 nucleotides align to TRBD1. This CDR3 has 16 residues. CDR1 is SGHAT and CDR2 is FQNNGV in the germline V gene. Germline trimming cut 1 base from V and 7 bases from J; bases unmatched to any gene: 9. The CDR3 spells CASSLVGQGARNEQFF. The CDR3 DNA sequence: TGTGCCAGCAGCTTAGTTGGGCAGGGGGCGAGGAATGAGCAGTTCTTC. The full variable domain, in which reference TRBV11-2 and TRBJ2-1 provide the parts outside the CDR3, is EAGVAQSPRYKIIEKRQSVAFWCNPISGHATLYWYQQILGQGPKLLIQFQNNGVVDDSQLPKDRFSAERLKGVDSTLKIQPAKLEDSAVYLCASSLVGQGARNEQFFGPGTRLTVL.